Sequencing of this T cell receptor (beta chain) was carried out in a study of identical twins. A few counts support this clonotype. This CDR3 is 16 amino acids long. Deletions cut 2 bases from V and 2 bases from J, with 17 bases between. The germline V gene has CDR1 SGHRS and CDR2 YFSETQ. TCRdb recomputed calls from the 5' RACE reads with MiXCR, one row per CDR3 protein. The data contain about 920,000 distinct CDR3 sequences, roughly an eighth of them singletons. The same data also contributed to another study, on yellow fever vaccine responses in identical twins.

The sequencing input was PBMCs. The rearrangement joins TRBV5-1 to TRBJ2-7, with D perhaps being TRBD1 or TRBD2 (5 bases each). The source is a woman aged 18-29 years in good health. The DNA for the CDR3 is TGCGCCAGCAGCTTTCTACCCGGGGCGGTGACCTACGAGCAGTACTTC. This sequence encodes CASSFLPGAVTYEQYF.